Listed here is a single T cell receptor beta chain. This record comes from a study of cytomegalovirus exposure and HLA in healthy donors. CDR1 is MNHEY and CDR2 is SVGAGI in the germline V gene. The CDR3 is 16 amino acids. Germline trimming cut 2 bases from V and 7 bases from J; bases unmatched to any gene: 5. Method: immunoSEQ multiplex PCR; TCRdb's copy keeps in-frame clones and lacks some. The table has some 100,000 clones, roughly 90% seen once; the top ten hold more than 2%. The receptor was isolated from a young woman in good health and CMV-seronegative. Sample: PBMCs. The genes are TRBV6-5 and TRBJ2-1; 13 positions agree with TRBD2. CDR3 bases: TGTGCCAGCAGTTACCAGGGACTAGCGGGACATAATGAGCAGTTCTTC. Protein: CASSYQGLAGHNEQFF.